The TCR beta chain described here comes from a study of control samples from healthy donors and cancer patients. Sequencing was performed with immunoSEQ multiplex PCR; in TCRdb, only in-frame clones are kept and a portion is missing. There are some 210,000 clones in the sample; around 90% occur only once, and approximately 2% lies in the top ten. Trimming removed 0 bases from V and 3 bases from J, with 11 bases in between. CDR3 length: 15 residues. Germline values: CDR1 KGHSH, CDR2 LQKENI. This rearrangement joins TRBV18 to TRBJ1-1; tentatively, D is TRBD1 (6 bases). The clonotype comes from a man aged 25-45 years in good health. Specimen: blood. The CDR3 nucleotides are TGTGCCAGCTCACCACCGCAGGGGAGCGACACTGAAGCTTTCTTT. It codes for CASSPPQGSDTEAFF.